The entry below describes one T cell receptor beta chain. Its specificity is unknown. The source of the sample is a study of shared clonotypes between healthy human individuals. Study-wide results and caveats: With few donors, the genetic and exposure-history diversity represented was limited. Memory subsets had estimated richness that was generally smaller than that of naive subsets.

CDR3 length: 13 residues. The germline CDR1 and CDR2 sequences are LNHDA and SQIVND (reference sequence). Trimming pared 5 bases from V and 4 bases from J, leaving 9 bases between. Using immunoSEQ multiplex PCR, the repertoire was profiled, and TCRdb retains in-frame clones only, with some absent. The sample lists about 92,000 clones; around 68% were seen once. This receptor was obtained from a man in his thirties or forties in good health. The rearrangement joins TRBV19 to TRBJ1-5; possibly TRBD1 for D (5 bases). Sequencing was carried out using memory CD8+ T cells sorted from blood. The subset denotes: CD45RO+ cells pooled with CCR7-negative TemRA cells. The CDR3 nucleotides are TGTGCCAGTAGTTACGGGGGGAATCAGCCCCAGCATTTT. This codes for CASSYGGNQPQHF. The full variable domain, rest sourced from reference TRBV19 and TRBJ1-5, is DGGITQSPKYLFRKEGQNVTLSCEQNLNHDAMYWYRQDPGQGLRLIYYSQIVNDFQKGDIAEGYSVSREKKESFPLTVTSAQKNPTAFYLCASSYGGNQPQHFGDGTRLSIL.